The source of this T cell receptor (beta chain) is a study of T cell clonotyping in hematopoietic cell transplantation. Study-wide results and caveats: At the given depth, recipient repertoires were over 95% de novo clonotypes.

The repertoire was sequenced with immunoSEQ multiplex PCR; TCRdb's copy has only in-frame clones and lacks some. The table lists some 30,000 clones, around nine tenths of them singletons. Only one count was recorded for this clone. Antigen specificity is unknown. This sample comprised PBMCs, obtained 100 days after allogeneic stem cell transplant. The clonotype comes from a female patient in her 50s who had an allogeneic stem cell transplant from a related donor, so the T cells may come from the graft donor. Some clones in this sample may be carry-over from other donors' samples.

CDR3 in amino acids: CASRLMARPDTQYF. CDR3 nucleotides: TGTGCCAGCAGACTAATGGCGAGACCAGATACGCAGTATTTT. The gene calls are TRBV2 and TRBJ2-3, with D uncertain. The CDR3 runs to 14 residues. In germline, CDR1 is SNHLY, CDR2 FYNNEI. The V end was cut by 6 bases, the J end by 4 bases, with 14 bases between.